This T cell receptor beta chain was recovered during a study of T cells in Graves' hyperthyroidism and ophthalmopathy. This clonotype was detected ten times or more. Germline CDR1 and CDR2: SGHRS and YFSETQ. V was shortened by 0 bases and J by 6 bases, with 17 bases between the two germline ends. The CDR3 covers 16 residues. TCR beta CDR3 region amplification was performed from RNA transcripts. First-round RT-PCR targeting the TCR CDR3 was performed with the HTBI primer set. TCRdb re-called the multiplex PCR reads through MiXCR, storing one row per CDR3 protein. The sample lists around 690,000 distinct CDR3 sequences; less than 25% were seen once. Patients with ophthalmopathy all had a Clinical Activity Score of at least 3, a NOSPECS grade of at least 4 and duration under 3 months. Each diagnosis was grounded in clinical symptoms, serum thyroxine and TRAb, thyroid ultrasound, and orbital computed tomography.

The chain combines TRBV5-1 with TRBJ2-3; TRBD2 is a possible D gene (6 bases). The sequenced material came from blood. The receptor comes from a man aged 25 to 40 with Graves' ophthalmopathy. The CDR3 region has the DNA TGCGCCAGCAGCTTGGGATTACGGGAGAAGTTGGATACGCAGTATTTT. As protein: CASSLGLREKLDTQYF.